Below, 22 T cell receptor beta chains from the same sample are listed, as sequenced in a study of early T cells in non-severe SARS-CoV-2 infection. MiXCR was run by TCRdb on the 5' RACE reads, yielding one entry per CDR3 protein. The sample lists approximately 30,000 distinct CDR3 sequences, 4% to 5% occurring once. The specimen was whole blood. These receptors came from an adult who was a healthcare worker with PCR-confirmed SARS-CoV-2 infection or an uninfected control (not recorded which).

This clonotype was seen only a few times. The chain employs TRBV30 and TRBJ1-2; TRBD1 aligns across 7 bases. Trimming took 0 bases from V and 6 from J; bases not matched to a gene: 7. The germline V gene has CDR1 GTSNPN and CDR2 SVGIG (reference sequence). This CDR3 is built from 14 residues. CDR3 DNA: TGTGCCTGGAGTGTAACAGACAGGGCTGATGGCTACACCTTC. Its translation is CAWSVTDRADGYTF.

Many counts were recorded for this clonotype. The chain combines TRBV7-2 with TRBJ1-2; D might be TRBD1 (5 bases). V lost 3 bases and J lost 8, with 10 bases in between. This CDR3 comprises 12 residues. Germline assignment: CDR1 SGHTA and CDR2 FQGNSA. The CDR3 sequence is CASSFGEGGYTF. CDR3 DNA: TGTGCCAGCAGCTTTGGTGAGGGGGGCTACACCTTC.

The J gene is TRBJ2-4, the V gene TRBV30; D call uncertain. This CDR3 comprises 16 residues. In germline, CDR1 is GTSNPN, CDR2 SVGIG (reference sequence). Deletions cut 1 base from V and 1 base from J, with 14 bases between. The CDR3 region has the DNA TGTGCCTGGAGTGGCCAGCCAGTCTTTGCCAAAAACATTCAGTACTTC. This translates into CAWSGQPVFAKNIQYF. Variable domain in full (rest from reference TRBV30 and TRBJ2-4): SQTIHQWPATLVQPVGSPLSLECTVEGTSNPNLYWYRQAAGRGLQLLFYSVGIGQISSEVPQNLSASRPQDRQFILSSKKLLLSDSGFYLCAWSGQPVFAKNIQYFGAGTRLSVL.

The table lists this clonotype with many counts. The J gene is TRBJ1-1, the V gene TRBV4-3; D is uncertain. The ends were cut back, 8 bases at V and 0 bases at J, with 10 bases in the middle. The CDR3 consists of 13 residues. CDR1 is LGHNA, CDR2 YSLEER, per germline. The CDR3 region has the DNA TGCGCCAGCGGAGCAGCCATGAACACTGAAGCTTTCTTT. It specifies CASGAAMNTEAFF.

This clonotype was picked up many times. The rearrangement joins TRBV7-2 to TRBJ2-1, with 12 bases matching TRBD2. This CDR3 comprises 15 residues. The germline CDR1 and CDR2 sequences are SGHTA and FQGNSA. V lost 5 bases, J lost 8 bases, and 7 bases stayed unmatched. CDR3 residues: CASSDASGGAYEQFF. The CDR3, as DNA: TGTGCCAGCAGCGATGCTAGCGGGGGGGCTTATGAGCAGTTCTTC.

This clonotype is classed as medium-sized (0.01 to 0.1%). The chain joins TRBV6-2 or TRBV6-3 to TRBJ2-1, with D possibly being TRBD1 or TRBD2 (5 bases each). Germline V gene data show CDR1 as MNHEY and CDR2 as SVGEGT. The CDR3 has 14 residues. Between the trimmed V and J ends, which lost 7 bases and 3 bases, there was a span of 13 bases. CDR3 in amino acids: CASTPRGSYNEQFF. The CDR3 DNA is TGTGCCAGCACTCCCCGGGGCAGCTACAATGAGCAGTTCTTC.

In its sample, this clonotype was seen many times. The chain couples TRBV9 to TRBJ1-1; 11 nucleotides line up with TRBD1. Germline V gene data show CDR1 as SGDLS and CDR2 as YYNGEE. This CDR3 comprises 16 residues. With 4 bases clipped from V and 4 bases from J, the junction kept 9 bases outside the gene matches. CDR3 residues: CASSTGQGALGTEAFF. The CDR3 bases are TGTGCCAGCAGCACCGGACAGGGGGCGTTGGGCACTGAAGCTTTCTTT.

This clonotype showed up many times. The V and J genes are TRBV4-1 and TRBJ2-5; D might be TRBD2 (6 bases). The CDR3 spans 15 residues. Per the germline V gene, CDR1 is MGHRA and CDR2 is YSYEKL. Between the trimmed V and J ends, which lost 1 base and 0 bases, there was a span of 9 bases. CDR3 in DNA: TGCGCCAGCAGCCAAGGCTCGGGGGACCAAGAGACCCAGTACTTC. Its translation is CASSQGSGDQETQYF.

This clonotype was counted ten times or more. The chain combines TRBV11-2 with TRBJ2-3; 12 nucleotides agree with TRBD2. In germline, CDR1 is SGHAT, CDR2 FQNNGV. The CDR3 length is 15 residues. J lost 5 bases, V lost 5 bases, and 5 bases had no gene match. Here the CDR3 reads CASSASGGALDTQYF. CDR3 DNA sequence: TGTGCCAGCAGCGCTAGCGGGGGGGCCCTAGATACGCAGTATTTT.

In this sample, this clonotype turned up many times. The chain links TRBV29-1 to TRBJ2-3, with 8 nucleotides matching TRBD2. CDR3 length equals 14 residues. J gave up 2 bases and V 3 bases, and 4 bases lay outside the gene matches. The germline CDR1 and CDR2 sequences are SQVTM and ANQGSEA. This CDR3 reads CSVDRGGNTDTQYF. CDR3 coding DNA: TGCAGCGTTGATCGGGGGGGCAACACAGATACGCAGTATTTT.

This clonotype showed up many times. This chain joins TRBV7-2 and TRBJ2-3, with D tentatively TRBD1 or TRBD2 (5 bases each). Germline values: CDR1 SGHTA, CDR2 FQGNSA. Trimming removed 1 base from V and 0 bases from J, with 11 bases in between. The CDR3 runs 16 residues. The CDR3 nucleotides are TGTGCCAGCAGCTTAGTTGGGACCGATAGCACAGATACGCAGTATTTT. Protein: CASSLVGTDSTDTQYF.

The chain links TRBV2 to TRBJ2-2; D unresolved. CDR1 and CDR2 (germline): SNHLY, FYNNEI. CDR3 length: 15 amino acids. V lost 7 bases and J 7 bases, leaving 19 bases between the germline ends. As DNA, the CDR3 is TGTGCCAGCATCCTAGTGGGCCTTGACGGCGGGGAGCTGTTTTTT. This encodes CASILVGLDGGELFF.

This clonotype appeared many times. The genes are TRBV5-1 and TRBJ1-5; D may be TRBD1 (5 bases). Germline V gene lookup returns CDR1 SGHRS and CDR2 YFSETQ. V dropped 3 bases and J dropped 2 bases, with 9 bases sitting between them. CDR3 length: 14 residues. The CDR3 bases are TGCGCCAGCAGCTGGACAAGCGGCAATCAGCCCCAGCATTTT. It translates to CASSWTSGNQPQHF.

This clonotype has a count of ten or more. This CDR3 is CASNLAVSYNEQFF. In nucleotides, the CDR3 is TGTGCCAGCAACTTAGCGGTTTCCTACAATGAGCAGTTCTTC. The rearrangement joins TRBV6-2 or TRBV6-3 to TRBJ2-1, with D perhaps matching TRBD2 (6 bases). The germline CDR1 and CDR2 sequences are MNHEY and SVGEGT. The CDR3 consists of 14 residues. V gave up 7 bases and J gave up 1 base, with 11 bases separating them.

In its sample, this clonotype was seen many times. For the CDR3, the DNA is TGTGCCAGCAGCTTAACCGGGACCCCGGCGGACGAGCAGTACTTC. Encoded protein: CASSLTGTPADEQYF. The chain employs TRBV5-4 and TRBJ2-7, with D possibly being TRBD1 or TRBD2 (5 bases each). CDR1 is SGHNT, CDR2 YYREEE, per germline (reference sequence). V was pared by 2 bases and J by 5 bases, with 17 bases between. The CDR3 consists of 15 residues.

This clonotype was detected a few times. The J gene is TRBJ1-1, the V gene TRBV28; D is unresolved. The CDR3 spans 16 residues. With 5 bases removed from V and 11 bases from J, the gap between germline ends came to 27 bases. CDR1 and CDR2 from the germline V gene are MDHEN and SYDVKM. The CDR3 reads CASSRANMEGAGKAFF. The CDR3 DNA is TGTGCCAGCAGTCGCGCAAACATGGAAGGAGCCGGGAAGGCTTTCTTT.

This clonotype was counted at least ten times. V is TRBV20-1 and J is TRBJ1-1, with TRBD1 identical over 10 bases. Germline assignment: CDR1 DFQATT and CDR2 SNEGSKA (reference sequence). V shed 5 bases, J shed 5 bases, and the junction held 8 bases outside the gene matches. CDR3 size: 14 residues. DNA for the CDR3: TGCAGTGCTGGCTCCGGACAGGGGGGAACTGAAGCTTTCTTT. It codes for CSAGSGQGGTEAFF.

This clonotype was counted many times. The rearrangement uses TRBV7-9 and TRBJ2-1; either TRBD1 or TRBD2 may supply D (5 bases each). The germline gives CDR1 SEHNR, CDR2 FQNEAQ (reference sequence). CDR3 length: 12 residues. V gave up 8 bases and J gave up 6 bases, with 11 bases separating them. The CDR3 DNA reads TGTGCCAGCGGGGGACCACCCAATGAGCAGTTCTTC. Translation: CASGGPPNEQFF. Full variable domain (remainder filled in from reference TRBV7-9 and TRBJ2-1): DTGVSQNPRHKITKRGQNVTFRCDPISEHNRLYWYRQTLGQGPEFLTYFQNEAQLEKSRLLSDRFSAERPKGSFSTLEIQRTEQGDSAMYLCASGGPPNEQFFGPGTRLTVL.

There are a few counts of this clonotype. An end of the junction differs from the germline gene, which may be a read error. The rearrangement links TRBV12-3 or TRBV12-4 to TRBJ1-1; TRBD1 matches 7 bases. This CDR3 is built from 15 residues. The CDR3 loop is CTSSFEGQMNTEAFF. In DNA form, the CDR3 reads TGTACCAGCAGTTTTGAGGGACAGATGAACACTGAAGCTTTCTTT.

This clonotype was counted ten times or more. This chain joins TRBV6-2 or TRBV6-3 and TRBJ2-2; 7 positions agree with TRBD1. Unmatched junction bases numbered 11, after V lost 0 bases and J lost 4 bases. CDR1 and CDR2 (germline): MNHEY, SVGEGT. This CDR3 comprises 18 residues. CDR3 amino acids: CASSYSKARGSGTGELFF. The DNA of the CDR3 is TGTGCCAGCAGTTACTCGAAAGCCAGGGGGTCCGGCACCGGGGAGCTGTTTTTT.

This clonotype occurred many times. V and J are TRBV25-1 and TRBJ1-6, with D maybe TRBD1 (6 bases). The germline V gene encodes CDR1 MGHDK and CDR2 SYGVNS. This CDR3 has 15 residues. V lost 5 bases and J 5 bases, leaving 13 bases between the germline ends. The CDR3 protein is CASSQGPHNNSPLHF. CDR3 in DNA: TGTGCCAGCAGTCAGGGGCCGCATAATAATTCACCCCTCCACTTT.

The count of this clonotype is one. Possible read error: a much larger clone is one base away. The chain recombines TRBV24-1 with TRBJ1-1; tentative D call: TRBD1 (6 bases). The CDR3 consists of 12 residues. Germline values: CDR1 KGHDR, CDR2 SFDVKD. The CDR3 is CAASLRRGKAFF. The CDR3 nucleotides are TGTGCCGCCAGCCTAAGAAGGGGGAAAGCTTTCTTT.